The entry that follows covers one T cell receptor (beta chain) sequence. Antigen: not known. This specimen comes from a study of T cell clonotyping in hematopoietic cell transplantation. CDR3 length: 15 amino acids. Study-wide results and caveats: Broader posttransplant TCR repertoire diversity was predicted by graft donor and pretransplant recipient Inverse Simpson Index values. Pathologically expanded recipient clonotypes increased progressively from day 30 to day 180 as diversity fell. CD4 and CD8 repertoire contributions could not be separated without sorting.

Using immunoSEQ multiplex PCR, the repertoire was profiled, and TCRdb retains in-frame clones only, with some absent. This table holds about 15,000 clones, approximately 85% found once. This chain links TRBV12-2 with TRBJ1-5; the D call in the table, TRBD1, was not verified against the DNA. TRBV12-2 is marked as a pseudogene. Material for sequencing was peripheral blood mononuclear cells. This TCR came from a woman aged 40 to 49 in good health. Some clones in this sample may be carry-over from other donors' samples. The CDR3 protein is CASRLATGQNQPQHF. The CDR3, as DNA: TGTGCAAGTCGCTTAGCGACTGGACAAAATCAGCCCCAGCATTTT.